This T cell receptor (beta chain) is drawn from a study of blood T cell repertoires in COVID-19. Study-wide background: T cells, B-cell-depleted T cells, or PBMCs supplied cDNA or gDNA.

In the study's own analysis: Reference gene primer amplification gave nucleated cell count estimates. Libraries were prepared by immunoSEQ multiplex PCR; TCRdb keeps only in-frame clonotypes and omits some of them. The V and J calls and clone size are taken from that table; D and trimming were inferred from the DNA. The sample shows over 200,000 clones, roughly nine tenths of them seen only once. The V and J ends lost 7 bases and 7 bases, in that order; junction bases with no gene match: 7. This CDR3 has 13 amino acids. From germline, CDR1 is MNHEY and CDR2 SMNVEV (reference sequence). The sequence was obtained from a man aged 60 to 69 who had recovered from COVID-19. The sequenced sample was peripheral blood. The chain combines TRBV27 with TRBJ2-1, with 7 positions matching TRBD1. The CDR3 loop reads CASTTDRDNEQFF. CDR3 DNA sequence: TGTGCCAGCACCACCGACAGGGATAATGAGCAGTTCTTC.